This TCR beta chain was found in a study of blood T cells in healthy people across ages. Across the study: About one barcoded beta molecule per two T cells was captured by template switching. General study points: The authors considered diversity estimates from one million T cells to be underestimates.

A second about 6 to 12 cycle PCR used barcoded and J-beta primers. TCRdb used MiXCR to reprocess the 5' RACE reads, holding one entry per CDR3 protein. This sample has just over 1 million distinct CDR3 sequences; less than 50% occur once, and the top ten carry 18%. This CDR3 contains 17 residues. As for this clonotype: Its antigen is not known.

The sequenced sample was blood. The chain employs TRBV21-1 and TRBJ2-3; the table names TRBD2, a call not compared with the DNA. TRBV21-1 is flagged as a pseudogene. This clonotype was obtained from an older woman in good health. CDR3 in DNA: TGTGCCAGCAGCAAAAACCCTAGCGGGAGGACGGCAGATACGCAGTATTTT. Amino acids: CASSKNPSGRTADTQYF.